Each of the 18 T cell receptor beta chains below was sequenced from the same sample in a study of type 1 regulatory T cells. Antigens for these TCRs are unknown. TCRdb re-analysed the reads in MiXCR, keeping a single row per CDR3 protein. Of fewer than 25,000 distinct CDR3 sequences in the sample, approximately 51% are singletons; the top ten hold around 4.8%. The sample consisted of cultured T cells, either the whole culture or a sorted T cell fraction (not recorded which). The receptor set was obtained from a human donor in good health.

This clonotype was seen many times. The chain joins TRBV24-1 to TRBJ2-3, with unresolved D. There are 16 residues in the CDR3. The ends were cut back, 5 bases at V and 0 bases at J, with 14 bases in the middle. CDR1 and CDR2 from the germline V gene are KGHDR and SFDVKD. The chain's CDR3 is CATSVSSLPSTDTQYF. The CDR3 coding sequence is TGTGCCACCAGTGTGAGTTCCCTACCTAGCACAGATACGCAGTATTTT.

This clonotype ranks as medium-sized. V and J are TRBV5-5 and TRBJ1-2; TRBD1 aligns across 7 bases. CDR1 is SGHKS, CDR2 YYEKEE, per germline (reference sequence). The V gene end was trimmed by 1 base and the J gene end by 4 bases; junction bases not matched to a gene: 7. This CDR3 has 15 amino acids. The CDR3 here is CASSLQAQGGYGYTF. CDR3 nucleotides: TGTGCCAGCAGCTTGCAGGCCCAGGGGGGCTATGGCTACACCTTC. The full variable domain, rest sourced from reference TRBV5-5 and TRBJ1-2, is DAGVTQSPTHLIKTRGQQVTLRCSPISGHKSVSWYQQVLGQGPQFIFQYYEKEERGRGNFPDRFSARQFPNYSSELNVNALLLGDSALYLCASSLQAQGGYGYTFGSGTRLTVV.

The V and J genes are TRBV11-3 and TRBJ2-1, with TRBD1 matching 9 bases. Per the germline V gene, CDR1 is SGHNT and CDR2 is YENEEA. This CDR3 has 15 residues. V was pared by 4 bases and J by 5 bases, with 6 bases of the junction left unmatched. The CDR3 DNA follows: TGTGCCAGCAGCTCGGGACAGGGAGTACACAATGAGCAGTTCTTC. Residues: CASSSGQGVHNEQFF.

The genes are TRBV5-1 and TRBJ2-3; D is tentatively TRBD1 or TRBD2 (5 bases each). The V end was cut by 3 bases, the J end by 2 bases, with 13 bases between. CDR1 and CDR2 from the germline V gene are SGHRS and YFSETQ. There are 15 residues in the CDR3. The CDR3 loop is CASSWGPGFTDTQYF. Here the CDR3 DNA reads TGCGCCAGCAGCTGGGGCCCGGGGTTCACAGATACGCAGTATTTT.

The chain joins TRBV3-1 to TRBJ1-1, with D perhaps TRBD1 (6 bases). The length of the CDR3 is 14 residues. Trimming took off 2 bases at V and 5 bases at J, with 12 bases between the two ends. From germline, CDR1 is LGHDT and CDR2 YNNKEL (reference sequence). CDR3: CASSQHRDETEAFF. CDR3 coding DNA: TGTGCCAGCAGCCAACACAGGGATGAAACTGAAGCTTTCTTT. Looking up the rest from reference TRBV3-1 and TRBJ1-1 gives the full variable domain: DTAVSQTPKYLVTQMGNDKSIKCEQNLGHDTMYWYKQDSKKFLKIMFSYNNKELIINETVPNRFSPKSPDKAHLNLHINSLELGDSAVYFCASSQHRDETEAFFGQGTRLTVV.

A remark on this clonotype: The CDR3 does not end in the conserved phenylalanine or tryptophan, so this is likely a read error. J is TRBJ2-7 and V is TRBV7-2; D ambiguous. Trimming pared 0 bases from V and 1 base from J, leaving 10 bases between. The CDR3 covers 15 residues. CDR1 and CDR2 (germline): SGHTA, FQGNSA. Written as DNA, the CDR3 is TGTGCCAGCAGCTTAGCGCCCGCGTGTTCCTACGAGCAGTACATC. It codes for CASSLAPACSYEQYI.

V and J are TRBV27 and TRBJ1-1; 7 bases align to TRBD1. The CDR3 contains 13 residues. Losses at the gene ends were 10 bases for V and 2 bases for J; bases not matched to a gene: 7. Germline V gene sequence: CDR1 MNHEY, CDR2 SMNVEV (reference sequence). CDR3: CATSDRRNTEAFF. The CDR3 DNA sequence: TGTGCCACTTCGGACAGGAGAAACACTGAAGCTTTCTTT.

The chain has TRBV5-4 and TRBJ1-1, with 8 bases matching TRBD1. The ends lost 3 bases at V and 2 bases at J; junction bases unmatched: 6. The CDR3 is made up of 15 amino acids. The germline V gene encodes CDR1 SGHNT and CDR2 YYREEE (reference sequence). The DNA of the CDR3 is TGTGCCAGCAGCTCAAGACAGGGGATTAACACTGAAGCTTTCTTT. This translates into CASSSRQGINTEAFF.

This clonotype was picked up a small number of times. J is TRBJ1-3 and V is TRBV10-3; no definite D call. Trimming stripped 3 bases from V and 11 bases from J, with 26 bases between. The CDR3 length is 17 residues. Germline lookup yields CDR1 ENHRY and CDR2 SYGVKD. The CDR3 coding sequence is TGTGCCATCAGTGACTCCTGGGGAATTGGGGAAAACACCGCCATATATTTT. Protein product: CAISDSWGIGENTAIYF.

In this sample, this clonotype turned up a few times. The rearrangement uses TRBV18 and TRBJ2-3; D is undetermined. Per the germline V gene, CDR1 is KGHSH and CDR2 is LQKENI. The CDR3 loop spans 11 amino acids. V lost 3 bases and J 10 bases, leaving 8 bases between the germline ends. In DNA form, the CDR3 reads TGTGCCAGCTCACCGGTGGCTCCGCAGTATTTT. The encoded protein is CASSPVAPQYF. Looking up the rest from reference TRBV18 and TRBJ2-3 gives the full variable domain: NAGVMQNPRHLVRRRGQEARLRCSPMKGHSHVYWYRQLPEEGLKFMVYLQKENIIDESGMPKERFSAEFPKEGPSILRIQQVVRGDSAAYFCASSPVAPQYFGPGTRLTVL.

To note about this clonotype: Germline and junction disagree at one end, which may indicate a read error. The chain couples TRBV7-7 to TRBJ1-5, with D perhaps TRBD1 (5 bases). This CDR3 has 14 residues. Germline assignment: CDR1 SSHAT and CDR2 FNYEAQ (reference sequence). CDR3 region: CASSLPGGNQPQHF. Written as DNA, the CDR3 is TGTGCTAGCAGCTTACCTGGGGGAAATCAGCCCCAGCATTTT.

Worth noting for this clonotype: Possible read error: a much larger clone is one base away. J is TRBJ2-7 and V is TRBV12-3 or TRBV12-4; 9 bases are a match to TRBD2. V was clipped by 9 bases and J by 2 bases; unmatched bases: 8. The CDR3 loop spans 14 amino acids. The CDR3 loop reads CARSRAGGAYEQYF. CDR3 coding DNA: TGTGCCAGAAGTCGAGCGGGGGGCGCCTACGAGCAGTACTTC.

This clonotype was seen a handful of times. This chain connects TRBV18 to TRBJ1-4; a possible D gene is TRBD1 (6 bases). The V end was cut by 3 bases, the J end by 7 bases, with 9 bases between. The CDR3 extends over 13 amino acids. Per germline, CDR1 KGHSH and CDR2 LQKENI. The CDR3 DNA sequence: TGTGCCAGCTCACCCAGACAGGTTGAAAAACTGTTTTTT. It is translated as CASSPRQVEKLFF.

This clonotype was observed a handful of times. The J gene is TRBJ2-3, the V gene TRBV7-9; no definite D call. Germline lookup yields CDR1 SEHNR and CDR2 FQNEAQ (reference sequence). The CDR3 loop spans 13 amino acids. Deletions cut 5 bases from V and 6 bases from J, with 12 bases between. This CDR3 is CASSPQITDTQYF. The CDR3 DNA is TGTGCCAGCAGCCCACAAATCACGGATACGCAGTATTTT.

The rearrangement links TRBV20-1 to TRBJ2-1; D perhaps matches TRBD2 (6 bases). Trimming stripped 6 bases from V and 9 bases from J, with 18 bases between. Per the germline V gene, CDR1 is DFQATT and CDR2 is SNEGSKA (reference sequence). This CDR3 has 13 residues. CDR3 in amino acids: CSAQPPPGVEQFF. The CDR3 coding sequence is TGCAGTGCCCAGCCCCCTCCGGGGGTTGAGCAGTTCTTC.

The chain couples TRBV20-1 to TRBJ1-1, with D perhaps TRBD1 (5 bases). Germline V gene data show CDR1 as DFQATT and CDR2 as SNEGSKA (reference sequence). Trimming removed 1 base from V and 0 bases from J, with 9 bases in between. The CDR3 extends over 14 amino acids. The CDR3 DNA is TGCAGTGCTAGAGGAGGGGCACTGAACACTGAAGCTTTCTTT. It specifies CSARGGALNTEAFF.

The chain uses TRBV6-6 and TRBJ1-2, with 8 bases aligning to TRBD1. Germline trimming cut 2 bases from V and 4 bases from J; bases unmatched to any gene: 6. This CDR3 is 15 amino acids long. CDR1 and CDR2 from the germline V gene are MNHNY and SVGAGI (reference sequence). The CDR3, as DNA: TGTGCCAGCAGTTACCGACAGGGGCTAGCCTATGGCTACACCTTC. The encoded protein is CASSYRQGLAYGYTF.

As concerns this clonotype: This may arise from a read error, as a much more abundant clone is one base away. This chain links TRBV2 with TRBJ1-1; D remains ambiguous. Germline V gene data show CDR1 as SNHLY and CDR2 as FYNNEI. Deletions cut 5 bases from V and 2 bases from J, with 12 bases between. The CDR3 has 14 amino acids. The CDR3 reads CASSKREGNTEAFF. CDR3 nucleotides: TGTGCCAGCAGTAAACGGGAGGGAAACACTGAAGCTTTCTTT.